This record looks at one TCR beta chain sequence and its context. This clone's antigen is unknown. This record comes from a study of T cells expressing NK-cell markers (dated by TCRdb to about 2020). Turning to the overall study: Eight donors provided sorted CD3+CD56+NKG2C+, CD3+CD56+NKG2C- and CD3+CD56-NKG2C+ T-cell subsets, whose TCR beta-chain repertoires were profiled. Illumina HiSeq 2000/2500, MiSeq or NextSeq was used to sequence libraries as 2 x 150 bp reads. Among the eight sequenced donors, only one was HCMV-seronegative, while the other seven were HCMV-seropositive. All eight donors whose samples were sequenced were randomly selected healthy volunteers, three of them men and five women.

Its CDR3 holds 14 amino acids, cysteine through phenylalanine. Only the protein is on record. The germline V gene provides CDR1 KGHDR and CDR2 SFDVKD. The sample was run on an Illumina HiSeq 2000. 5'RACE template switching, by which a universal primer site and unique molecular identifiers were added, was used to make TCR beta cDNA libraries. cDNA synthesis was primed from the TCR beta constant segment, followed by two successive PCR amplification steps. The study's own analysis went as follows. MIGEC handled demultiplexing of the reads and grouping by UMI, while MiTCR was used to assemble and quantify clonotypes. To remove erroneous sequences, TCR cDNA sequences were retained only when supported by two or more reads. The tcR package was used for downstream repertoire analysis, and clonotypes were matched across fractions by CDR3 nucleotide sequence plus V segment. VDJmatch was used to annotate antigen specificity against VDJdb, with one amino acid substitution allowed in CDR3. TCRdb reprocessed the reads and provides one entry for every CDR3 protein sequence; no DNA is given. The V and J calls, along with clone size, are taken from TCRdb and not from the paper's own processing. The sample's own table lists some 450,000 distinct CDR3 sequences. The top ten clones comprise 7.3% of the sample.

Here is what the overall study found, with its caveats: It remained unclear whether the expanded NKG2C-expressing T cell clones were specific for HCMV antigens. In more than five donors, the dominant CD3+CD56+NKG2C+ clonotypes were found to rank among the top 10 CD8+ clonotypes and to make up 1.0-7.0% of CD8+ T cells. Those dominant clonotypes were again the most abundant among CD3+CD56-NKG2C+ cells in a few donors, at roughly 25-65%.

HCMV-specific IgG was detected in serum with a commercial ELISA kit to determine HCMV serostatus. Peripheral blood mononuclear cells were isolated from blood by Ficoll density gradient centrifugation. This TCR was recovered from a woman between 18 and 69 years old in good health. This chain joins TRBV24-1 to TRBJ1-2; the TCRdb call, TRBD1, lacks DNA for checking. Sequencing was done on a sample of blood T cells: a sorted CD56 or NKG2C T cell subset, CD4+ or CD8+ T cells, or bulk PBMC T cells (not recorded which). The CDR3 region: CATSDRDRSYGYTF.